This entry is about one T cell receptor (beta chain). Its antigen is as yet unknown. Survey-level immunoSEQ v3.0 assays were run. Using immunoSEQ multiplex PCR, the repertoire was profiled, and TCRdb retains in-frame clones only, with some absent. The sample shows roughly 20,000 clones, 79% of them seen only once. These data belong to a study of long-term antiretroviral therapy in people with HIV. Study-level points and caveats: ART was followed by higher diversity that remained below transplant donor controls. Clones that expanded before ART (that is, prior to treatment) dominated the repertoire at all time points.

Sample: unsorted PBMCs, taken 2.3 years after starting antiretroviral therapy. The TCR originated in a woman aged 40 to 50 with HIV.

The CDR3 DNA follows: TGTGCCAGCAGCTCACAGTGGGATCAGCCCCAGCATTTT. Translated, it gives CASSSQWDQPQHF. V usage is TRBV7-2 and J usage is TRBJ1-5; unclear D gene. With 4 bases removed from V and 5 bases from J, the gap between germline ends came to 9 bases. This CDR3 comprises 13 residues. Germline V CDR1 and CDR2: SGHTA, FQGNSA.